One sample yielded the 14 T cell receptor beta chains listed below, sequenced in a study of OX40 agonist ivuxolimab in advanced cancers. The method behind the library was the immunoSEQ multiplex PCR assay. In its TCRdb copy, this immuneACCESS table keeps in-frame sequences only and misses some clones. Where compared with another copy, unresolved V genes explain less than half of these, and the others have no known cause. In this sample the table shows about 35,000 clones, around 85% of which occur a single time. In total, the top ten clones hold roughly 15% of the sample. The starting material was CD4+ or CD8+ T cells sorted from blood, obtained in a trial of the OX40 agonist ivuxolimab. These receptors originate from an adult with an advanced solid tumor such as melanoma, head and neck, liver or kidney cancer.

This sequence joins TRBV7-2 and TRBJ2-2, with unresolved D. In germline, CDR1 is SGHTA, CDR2 FQGNSA. CDR3 length equals 15 residues. V was pared by 2 bases and J by 4 bases, with 11 bases between. The CDR3 protein is CASSLRARRTGELFF. DNA of the CDR3: TGTGCCAGCAGCTTAAGGGCCCGACGCACCGGGGAGCTGTTTTTT.

The chain joins TRBV10-3 to TRBJ2-2; tentatively, D is TRBD1 (5 bases). The CDR3 contains 14 residues. Germline CDR1 ENHRY, CDR2 SYGVKD. Trimming took off 3 bases at V and 2 bases at J, with 7 bases between the two ends. Here the CDR3 reads CAISDRDNTGELFF. The DNA of the CDR3 is TGTGCCATCAGTGACAGGGATAACACCGGGGAGCTGTTTTTT.

The genes are TRBV6-6 and TRBJ2-5; 7 bases are a match to TRBD1. V gave up 2 bases and J gave up 3 bases; unmatched junction bases: 3. The germline CDR1 and CDR2 sequences are MNHNY and SVGAGI (reference sequence). This CDR3 contains 14 residues. The CDR3 DNA reads TGTGCCAGCAGTTACCCTACAGGGGAAGAGACCCAGTACTTC. Its translation is CASSYPTGEETQYF.

The chain has TRBV7-3 and TRBJ2-3, with D tentatively TRBD2 (5 bases). The V gene lost 3 bases and the J gene lost 5 bases, with 9 bases spanning the gap. CDR3 length equals 13 residues. CDR1 is SGHTA and CDR2 is FQGTGA in the germline V gene. The CDR3 DNA is TGTGCCAGCAGCTTCGAGGGCCTAGATACGCAGTATTTT. Encoded protein: CASSFEGLDTQYF.

J is TRBJ2-1 and V is TRBV18; 13 positions agree with TRBD2. V was clipped by 3 bases and J by 5 bases; unmatched bases: 1. The length of the CDR3 is 15 residues. The germline V gene has CDR1 KGHSH and CDR2 LQKENI. CDR3 sequence (DNA): TGTGCCAGCTCACCGGGACTAGCGGGAAACAATGAGCAGTTCTTC. Amino acids: CASSPGLAGNNEQFF.

This clone showed up just once. The chain carries TRBV27 and TRBJ2-7, with TRBD1 matching over 7 bases. Losses at the gene ends were 5 bases for V and 2 bases for J; bases not matched to a gene: 3. Germline CDR1 MNHEY, CDR2 SMNVEV (reference sequence). The CDR3 is 13 residues long. The DNA of the CDR3 is TGTGCCAGCAGTCTGGGACAGCCCTACGAGCAGTACTTC. Translating gives CASSLGQPYEQYF.

The chain uses TRBV14 and TRBJ2-7, with 9 nucleotides matching TRBD2. V lost 3 bases and J lost 4; bases outside the gene matches: 7. The CDR3 runs to 15 residues. Germline loops: CDR1 SGHDN, CDR2 FVKESK. The CDR3 reads CASSHLETSGYEQYF. The CDR3 bases are TGTGCCAGCAGCCATTTGGAGACTAGCGGATACGAGCAGTACTTC.

V and J are TRBV28 and TRBJ1-2; D gene unclear. Trimming removed 5 bases from V and 5 bases from J, with 15 bases in between. Per germline, CDR1 MDHEN and CDR2 SYDVKM. This CDR3 is built from 14 residues. The CDR3 nucleotides read TGTGCCAGCAGTGAAGGAAGGGATGATTATGGCTACACCTTC. Amino acids: CASSEGRDDYGYTF.

The rearrangement links TRBV20-1 to TRBJ2-1; D call uncertain. CDR1 and CDR2 from the germline V gene are DFQATT and SNEGSKA (reference sequence). Trimming shortened V by 3 bases and J by 5 bases, and 5 bases separated the two germline ends. The CDR3 covers 11 residues. The CDR3 reads CSARDHNEQFF. The CDR3 DNA is TGCAGTGCTAGGGACCACAATGAGCAGTTCTTC.

This clone was found a few times. The V call is TRBV19, the J call TRBJ2-7; no clear D gene. The CDR3 sequence is 13 residues long. CDR1 LNHDA and CDR2 SQIVND come from the germline V gene (reference sequence). The V end was cut by 6 bases, the J end by 2 bases, with 11 bases between. DNA of the CDR3: TGTGCCAGTAGCACGGTGGCAGCCTACGAGCAGTACTTC. As protein: CASSTVAAYEQYF.

This sequence joins TRBV6-1 and TRBJ2-7, with D perhaps given as TRBD1 or TRBD2 (6 bases each). This CDR3 is built from 14 residues. V was cut by 2 bases and J by 4 bases, with 12 bases left in between. The V gene's germline CDR1 is MNHNS and CDR2 SASEGT. The CDR3 reads CASSEQQGGYEQYF. The CDR3 region has the DNA TGTGCCAGCAGTGAACAGCAAGGGGGGTACGAGCAGTACTTC.

The V and J genes are TRBV4-1 and TRBJ2-5, with D uncertain. CDR3 length: 14 amino acids. Trimming pared 0 bases from V and 5 bases from J, leaving 10 bases between. Germline assignment: CDR1 MGHRA and CDR2 YSYEKL. The DNA for the CDR3 is TGCGCCAGCAGCCAAGATAAGACCGGTGAGACCCAGTACTTC. Its translation: CASSQDKTGETQYF.

The chain couples TRBV9 to TRBJ1-1; D remains ambiguous. V lost 1 base and J lost 2, with 6 bases in between. The germline gives CDR1 SGDLS, CDR2 YYNGEE. This CDR3 is 13 amino acids long. In nucleotides, the CDR3 is TGTGCCAGCAGCGTAAATAGTAACACTGAAGCTTTCTTT. Translated: CASSVNSNTEAFF. Combining the CDR3 with reference TRBV9 and TRBJ1-1 gives the whole variable domain DSGVTQTPKHLITATGQRVTLRCSPRSGDLSVYWYQQSLDQGLQFLIQYYNGEERAKGNILERFSAQQFPDLHSELNLSSLELGDSALYFCASSVNSNTEAFFGQGTRLTVV.

This clone was picked up a small number of times. V is TRBV4-1 and J is TRBJ1-2, with TRBD1 identical over 9 bases. The germline CDR1 and CDR2 sequences are MGHRA and YSYEKL. The CDR3 contains 16 residues. V lost 1 base and J lost 2; bases outside the gene matches: 5. The CDR3 DNA follows: TGCGCCAGCAGCCAAGCAGGGACAGGGTCCAACTATGGCTACACCTTC. Residues: CASSQAGTGSNYGYTF.